Below are 29 T cell receptor beta chains sequenced from a single sample in a study of T cells after posttransplantation cyclophosphamide. The method was immunoSEQ multiplex PCR; TCRdb's version includes in-frame clones alone and lacks a portion of them. The sample yields tens of thousands of clones, 90% to 95% seen once. The specimen was PBMCs. These receptors were obtained from a woman in her 30s in good health and a related stem cell transplant donor.

This chain joins TRBV6-6 and TRBJ1-5; D is uncertain. V lost 6 bases to trimming and J lost 4 bases, with 7 bases between them. This CDR3 is 12 amino acids long. CDR1 is MNHNY, CDR2 SVGAGI, per germline (reference sequence). CDR3 sequence reads: CASSHGNQPQHF. The DNA of the CDR3 is TGTGCCAGCAGCCACGGAAATCAGCCCCAGCATTTT.

The rearrangement joins TRBV18 to TRBJ1-1; D is ambiguous. In germline, CDR1 is KGHSH, CDR2 LQKENI. V was pared by 3 bases and J by 0 bases, with 11 bases between. CDR3 length: 15 amino acids. The CDR3 sequence is CASSPRLNMNTEAFF. As DNA, the CDR3 is TGTGCCAGCTCACCTCGACTGAACATGAACACTGAAGCTTTCTTT.

The chain carries TRBV5-1 and TRBJ2-3; the match to TRBD2 covers 14 bases. The CDR3 sequence is 15 residues long. J was trimmed by 4 bases and V by 4 bases; bases with no gene match: 2. Germline V CDR1 and CDR2: SGHRS, YFSETQ. The CDR3 loop reads CASSTTSGGADTQYF. CDR3 nucleotide sequence: TGCGCCAGCAGCACGACTAGCGGGGGGGCAGATACGCAGTATTTT.

CDR3 coding DNA: TGTGCCAGCAGCTTCAGGGGTCCCACTGAAGCTTTCTTT. Protein product: CASSFRGPTEAFF. This chain joins TRBV7-9 and TRBJ1-1; a weak D match, TRBD1 (6 bases). Germline V CDR1 and CDR2: SEHNR, FQNEAQ (reference sequence). Deletions cut 3 bases from V and 4 bases from J, with 9 bases between. The length of the CDR3 is 13 residues.

The chain has TRBV11-2 and TRBJ1-2; TRBD1 aligns across 7 bases. Germline assignment: CDR1 SGHAT and CDR2 FQNNGV. This CDR3 region has 13 residues. V shed 6 bases, J shed 3 bases, and the junction held 4 bases outside the gene matches. The CDR3 loop is CASRPTGHYGYTF. The CDR3 DNA is TGTGCCAGCAGACCGACAGGGCACTATGGCTACACCTTC.

The chain employs TRBV6-5 and TRBJ1-1; TRBD1 agrees at 7 bases. Germline values: CDR1 MNHEY, CDR2 SVGAGI. This CDR3 spans 16 amino acids. Germline trimming cut 4 bases from V and 1 base from J; bases unmatched to any gene: 9. The CDR3 DNA reads as TGTGCCAGCAGTTCCGACCTACAGGGGAAGAACACTGAAGCTTTCTTT. It encodes CASSSDLQGKNTEAFF.

V usage is TRBV2 and J usage is TRBJ1-2; D remains ambiguous. CDR1 SNHLY and CDR2 FYNNEI come from the germline V gene. V lost 5 bases and J 5 bases, leaving 9 bases between the germline ends. The CDR3 loop spans 12 amino acids. CDR3 in amino acids: CASSPQAYGYTF. The CDR3 nucleotides are TGTGCCAGCAGTCCCCAAGCGTATGGCTACACCTTC.

A single count supports this clone. This chain links TRBV4-2 with TRBJ2-5, with TRBD2 matching 7 bases. The CDR3 runs to 16 residues. Trimming took 5 bases from V and 5 from J; bases not matched to a gene: 14. Germline-derived CDR1 and CDR2 are LGHNA and YNFKEQ. The CDR3 reads CASSKGEKQAGETQYF. Here the CDR3 DNA reads TGTGCCAGCAGCAAGGGCGAGAAACAAGCGGGGGAGACCCAGTACTTC.

The chain couples TRBV7-2 to TRBJ1-1, with TRBD1 identical over 8 bases. V lost 4 bases and J lost 1; bases outside the gene matches: 2. There are 14 residues in the CDR3. In germline, CDR1 is SGHTA, CDR2 FQGNSA. The CDR3: CASSSGTGNTEAFF. CDR3 coding DNA: TGTGCCAGCAGCTCCGGGACAGGGAACACTGAAGCTTTCTTT.

This chain links TRBV5-1 with TRBJ2-1; TRBD2 matches at 16 bases. Germline V lookup: CDR1 SGHRS, CDR2 YFSETQ. After removal of 0 bases from V and 2 bases from J, the junction contained 5 bases not matched to a gene. This CDR3 region has 19 residues. The CDR3 coding sequence is TGCGCCAGCAGCTTGGAGGGACTAGCGGGGGGGCCCGCCTACAATGAGCAGTTCTTC. It yields the protein CASSLEGLAGGPAYNEQFF.

This sequence joins TRBV28 and TRBJ1-1; D is unclear. The V end was cut by 8 bases, the J end by 1 base, with 5 bases between. The V gene's germline CDR1 is MDHEN and CDR2 SYDVKM. The CDR3 extends over 11 amino acids. The CDR3 is CASGWNTEAFF. The CDR3, as DNA: TGTGCCAGCGGATGGAACACTGAAGCTTTCTTT.

This sequence joins TRBV4-3 and TRBJ2-2; D might be TRBD1 (5 bases). Germline CDR1 LGHNA, CDR2 YSLEER. V lost 1 base and J 7 bases, leaving 13 bases between the germline ends. The CDR3 consists of 15 residues. The CDR3 coding sequence is TGCGCCAGCAGCCAAGGAAGAGACAGATACGGGGAGCTGTTTTTT. Amino acid sequence: CASSQGRDRYGELFF.

This chain joins TRBV27 and TRBJ2-6, with no clear D. The CDR3 is 16 residues long. Germline V gene lookup returns CDR1 MNHEY and CDR2 SMNVEV (reference sequence). Trimming took off 3 bases at V and 2 bases at J, with 11 bases between the two ends. CDR3 amino acids: CASSFLLRAGANVLTF. The CDR3 coding sequence is TGTGCCAGCAGTTTTCTTTTAAGGGCTGGGGCCAACGTCCTGACTTTC. The whole variable domain, remainder taken from reference TRBV27 and TRBJ2-6, is EAQVTQNPRYLITVTGKKLTVTCSQNMNHEYMSWYRQDPGLGLRQIYYSMNVEVTDKGDVPEGYKVSRKEKRNFPLILESPSPNQTSLYFCASSFLLRAGANVLTFGAGSRLTVL.

DNA for the CDR3: TGTGCCAGTAGTGTCTCGGGGAACTCTGGAAACACCATATATTTT. This gives the protein CASSVSGNSGNTIYF. The chain couples TRBV19 to TRBJ1-3; D not certain. The CDR3 is 15 residues long. Germline loops: CDR1 LNHDA, CDR2 SQIVND (reference sequence). V lost 5 bases and J 0 bases, leaving 11 bases between the germline ends.

This chain connects TRBV5-5 to TRBJ2-5; 7 bases fit TRBD2. Germline CDR1 is SGHKS and CDR2 is YYEKEE (reference sequence). V lost 3 bases, J lost 1 base, and 3 bases stayed unmatched. This CDR3 region has 14 residues. CDR3 loop: CASSSGGSQETQYF. The CDR3 nucleotides read TGTGCCAGCAGCTCCGGGGGGTCCCAAGAGACCCAGTACTTC.

J is TRBJ1-5 and V is TRBV21-1. TRBV21-1 is labeled a pseudogene. The CDR3 loop spans 15 amino acids. This CDR3 reads CASRVRGEGNQPQHF. CDR3 bases: TGTGCCAGCAGGGTTCGAGGTGAGGGCAATCAGCCCCAGCATTTT.

CDR3 loop: CSVPGWGGFSAEAFF. For the CDR3, the DNA is TGCAGCGTTCCCGGCTGGGGGGGGTTCTCGGCTGAAGCTTTCTTT. The rearrangement links TRBV29-1 to TRBJ1-1, with D maybe TRBD1 (5 bases). Germline loops: CDR1 SQVTM, CDR2 ANQGSEA. There are 15 residues in the CDR3. Trimming shortened V by 5 bases and J by 6 bases, and 22 bases separated the two germline ends.

In regard to this clone: The junction departs from germline at one end; a sequencing error may be responsible. The rearrangement links TRBV6-5 to TRBJ1-5, with 11 bases lining up with TRBD1. The CDR3 spans 16 residues. From germline, CDR1 is MNHEY and CDR2 SVGAGI. CDR3 amino acids: CASSNSGQGAGQPQHF. For the CDR3, the DNA is TGTGCCAGCAGTAACTCCGGACAGGGGGCTGGCCAGCCCCAGCATTTT.

V gene TRBV6-1 combines with J gene TRBJ2-3; 11 positions match TRBD1. J lost 4 bases, V lost 1 base, and 1 base had no gene match. Germline V gene lookup returns CDR1 MNHNS and CDR2 SASEGT. The CDR3 has 15 residues. The CDR3 protein is CASSEGTGGADTQYF. In DNA, the CDR3 is TGTGCCAGCAGTGAAGGGACAGGGGGCGCAGATACGCAGTATTTT.

A few counts support this clone. This chain connects TRBV2 to TRBJ1-2; TRBD1 matches at 9 bases. V lost 8 bases and J lost 3; bases outside the gene matches: 4. Looked up from germline, CDR1 is SNHLY and CDR2 is FYNNEI. The CDR3 is 13 residues long. The CDR3 protein is CASLGQGHYGYTF. The CDR3 DNA follows: TGTGCCAGCCTAGGACAGGGGCACTATGGCTACACCTTC.

This clone came up once. This chain connects TRBV11-3 to TRBJ2-3, with TRBD2 as a possible D gene (6 bases). V lost 5 bases and J 9 bases, leaving 18 bases between the germline ends. Germline lookup yields CDR1 SGHNT and CDR2 YENEEA. The CDR3 sequence is 14 residues long. The CDR3 DNA follows: TGTGCCAGCAGCCGCGATGGCGGGGCCTTAACGCAGTATTTT. Its translation: CASSRDGGALTQYF.

The rearrangement joins TRBV2 to TRBJ2-3; D uncertain. V lost 6 bases to trimming and J lost 0 bases, with 16 bases between them. CDR3 length: 16 residues. Germline CDR1 SNHLY, CDR2 FYNNEI. CDR3 loop: CASSPRLGFSTDTQYF. CDR3 sequence (DNA): TGTGCCAGCAGCCCAAGATTGGGATTTAGCACAGATACGCAGTATTTT. Full variable domain (outside the CDR3, taken from reference TRBV2 and TRBJ2-3): EPEVTQTPSHQVTQMGQEVILRCVPISNHLYFYWYRQILGQKVEFLVSFYNNEISEKSEIFDDQFSVERPDGSNFTLKIRSTKLEDSAMYFCASSPRLGFSTDTQYFGPGTRLTVL.

J is TRBJ1-5 and V is TRBV21-1. TRBV21-1 is designated a pseudogene. The CDR3 has 16 residues. In DNA form, the CDR3 reads TGTGCCACCTCACACAAACGCGGTTATAGCAATCAGCCCCAGCATTTT. This gives the protein CATSHKRGYSNQPQHF.

This clone showed up just a few times. The J gene is TRBJ1-2, the V gene TRBV6-6; D is ambiguous. Germline values: CDR1 MNHNY, CDR2 SVGAGI (reference sequence). The V end lost 2 bases, the J end lost 0 bases, and 13 bases lay between the germline ends. This CDR3 spans 16 amino acids. CDR3 bases: TGTGCCAGCAGTTACGAGAGCCCCATTTCTAACTATGGCTACACCTTC. Translating gives CASSYESPISNYGYTF.

The V call is TRBV2, the J call TRBJ2-1; 9 bases are shared with TRBD1. Looked up from germline, CDR1 is SNHLY and CDR2 is FYNNEI. The junction had 7 bases not matched to a gene; V was cut back by 7 bases and J by 3 bases. CDR3 length: 15 amino acids. CDR3 sequence (DNA): TGTGCCAGCACACAACAGGGGGCAGGCTACAATGAGCAGTTCTTC. This codes for CASTQQGAGYNEQFF.

This clone was observed a single time. The chain joins TRBV4-3 to TRBJ1-4; D remains unclear. Germline V gene lookup returns CDR1 LGHNA and CDR2 YSLEER. The CDR3 is 12 amino acids. Trimming shortened V by 5 bases and J by 7 bases, and 8 bases separated the two germline ends. The CDR3 spells CASSGSAEKLFF. In DNA form, the CDR3 reads TGCGCCAGCAGCGGCTCGGCTGAAAAACTGTTTTTT.

The chain employs TRBV5-1 and TRBJ2-1; 10 bases agree with TRBD2. J gave up 7 bases and V 6 bases, and 13 bases lay outside the gene matches. Germline CDR1 reads SGHRS; CDR2 reads YFSETQ. The CDR3 length is 16 residues. This CDR3 reads CASKSGSGGVFNEQFF. CDR3 in DNA: TGCGCCAGCAAAAGCGGAAGCGGGGGGGTATTTAATGAGCAGTTCTTC.

This clone was recorded once. J is TRBJ1-4 and V is TRBV4-2; D is undetermined. V lost 3 bases to trimming and J lost 4 bases, with 9 bases between them. Germline assignment: CDR1 LGHNA and CDR2 YNFKEQ. The CDR3 sequence is 14 residues long. The CDR3 DNA reads TGTGCCAGCAGCCAGGGTTCGGGTAATGAAAAACTGTTTTTT. This translates into CASSQGSGNEKLFF.

The V gene is TRBV18, the J gene TRBJ1-2; the D gene is possibly TRBD1 (6 bases). CDR3 length equals 13 residues. From germline, CDR1 is KGHSH and CDR2 LQKENI. Trimming pared 3 bases from V and 3 bases from J, leaving 8 bases between. CDR3 protein: CASSPSGDYGYTF. DNA for the CDR3: TGTGCCAGCTCACCCTCAGGGGACTATGGCTACACCTTC.